The 30 T cell receptor beta chains below were found in one sample sequenced in a study of neurological immune-mediated disorders. TCRdb re-called the 5' RACE reads with MiXCR, one entry per CDR3 protein. This repertoire shows under 70,000 distinct CDR3 sequences, 4% to 6% found once; its top ten account for approximately 2.8%. The source material was PBMCs. Source of these receptors: a woman in her thirties with multiple sclerosis.

This clonotype was observed many times. The V call is TRBV27, the J call TRBJ1-1, with 8 positions matching TRBD1. The CDR3 has 14 residues. V lost 6 bases to trimming and J lost 2 bases; unmatched junction nucleotides: 5. In germline, CDR1 is MNHEY, CDR2 SMNVEV (reference sequence). The CDR3 bases are TGTGCCAGCAGAACCGGACAGGGAAACACTGAAGCTTTCTTT. It translates to CASRTGQGNTEAFF.

This clonotype was detected only a few times. This chain connects TRBV3-1 to TRBJ2-1, with 7 bases identical to TRBD1. CDR1 is LGHDT and CDR2 is YNNKEL in the germline V gene (reference sequence). J was trimmed by 5 bases and V by 4 bases; bases with no gene match: 8. This CDR3 has 15 residues. CDR3 nucleotide sequence: TGTGCCAGCAGCCCTGCCGACAGGGCGAACAATGAGCAGTTCTTC. Protein: CASSPADRANNEQFF.

Points on this clonotype: An end of the junction does not agree with germline; a read error may underlie this. The chain links TRBV10-3 to TRBJ1-5; TRBD1 is a possible D gene (5 bases). The V gene's germline CDR1 is ENHRY and CDR2 SYGVKD. The CDR3 is 14 amino acids. CDR3: CAIRGPSGNQPQNF. The CDR3 DNA follows: TGTGCCATCAGGGGCCCGTCAGGGAATCAGCCCCAGAATTTT.

This clonotype was detected only a few times. The chain couples TRBV6-5 to TRBJ1-2; D not certain. V was clipped by 5 bases and J by 5 bases, with 15 bases between them. Germline-derived CDR1 and CDR2 are MNHEY and SVGAGI. The CDR3 runs to 14 residues. In nucleotides, the CDR3 is TGTGCCAGCAGTCAACGGACGGTATCGTATGGCTACACCTTC. It specifies CASSQRTVSYGYTF.

This clonotype qualifies as medium-sized (0.01 to 0.1%). The rearrangement links TRBV20-1 to TRBJ1-5; TRBD1 matches at 8 bases. The V and J ends lost 0 bases and 2 bases, in that order; junction bases with no gene match: 3. The CDR3 covers 15 residues. CDR1 and CDR2 (germline): DFQATT, SNEGSKA (reference sequence). CDR3 region: CSARDTGQGNQPQHF. For the CDR3, the DNA is TGCAGTGCTAGAGACACGGGACAGGGCAATCAGCCCCAGCATTTT.

At least ten counts were recorded for this clonotype. One end of the junction fails to match germline, which may point to a read error. V and J are TRBV5-5 and TRBJ2-1; D call uncertain. This CDR3 has 15 residues. Germline V gene lookup returns CDR1 SGHKS and CDR2 YYEKEE (reference sequence). The CDR3: CASSSFPTSDNEQFF. As DNA, the CDR3 is TGTGCCAGCAGCTCCTTCCCCACCTCCGACAATGAGCAGTTCTTC.

There are many counts of this clonotype. The rearrangement links TRBV5-5 to TRBJ1-2, with 8 positions matching TRBD1. This CDR3 is 14 amino acids long. The germline gives CDR1 SGHKS, CDR2 YYEKEE (reference sequence). Trimming cost V 3 bases and J 8 bases; bases outside gene matches: 9. CDR3 protein: CASSSPGTGLGYTF. The CDR3 DNA is TGTGCCAGCAGCTCCCCCGGGACAGGCTTAGGCTACACCTTC.

This clonotype has more than one count but fewer than ten. The chain carries TRBV6-5 and TRBJ1-2, with D hard to call. This CDR3 has 13 amino acids. V was cut by 5 bases and J by 3 bases, with 10 bases left in between. Germline loops: CDR1 MNHEY, CDR2 SVGAGI. The CDR3 DNA is TGTGCCAGCAGTCTCAAAGCCGACTATGGCTACACCTTC. This codes for CASSLKADYGYTF.

The V gene is TRBV6-1, the J gene TRBJ1-2; the D gene is possibly TRBD1 (5 bases). V was cut by 0 bases and J by 6 bases, with 14 bases left in between. CDR1 and CDR2 from the germline V gene are MNHNS and SASEGT. The CDR3 has 15 amino acids. CDR3 sequence (DNA): TGTGCCAGCAGTGAAGCGCGGGGGGGAGTGGATGGCTACACCTTC. Amino acids: CASSEARGGVDGYTF.

About this clonotype: A much more abundant neighbour one base away suggests this may be a read error. This CDR3 is CASSRVTGADTQYF. Written as DNA, the CDR3 is TGCGCCAGCAGCAGGGTGACTGGAGCAGATACGCAGTATTTT. The V call is TRBV5-1, the J call TRBJ2-3; D is unresolved. The length of the CDR3 is 14 residues. The ends were cut back, 4 bases at V and 4 bases at J, with 13 bases in the middle. The germline CDR1 and CDR2 sequences are SGHRS and YFSETQ.

This clonotype was found many times. The chain joins TRBV5-1 to TRBJ2-3, with 7 bases aligning to TRBD1. The J segment lost 2 bases and the V segment lost 5 bases, leaving 5 bases of the junction unmatched. The germline gives CDR1 SGHRS, CDR2 YFSETQ. The CDR3 spans 14 residues. CDR3 sequence: CASSPGQDTDTQYF. The CDR3 DNA follows: TGCGCCAGCAGTCCCGGACAGGACACAGATACGCAGTATTTT.

This clonotype has a count of ten or more. The chain couples TRBV20-1 to TRBJ1-2; no firm D call. Germline CDR1 and CDR2: DFQATT and SNEGSKA (reference sequence). The CDR3 totals 12 residues. Trimming left V 6 bases short and J 3 bases short, with 11 bases between. The CDR3 DNA follows: TGCAGTGCGGCTATCAGCGACTATGGCTACACCTTC. This codes for CSAAISDYGYTF.

This clonotype was found many times. The chain couples TRBV12-3 or TRBV12-4 to TRBJ2-5; D may be TRBD1 (6 bases). The V end lost 6 bases, the J end lost 5 bases, and 10 bases lay between the germline ends. The CDR3 has 12 amino acids. The CDR3 bases are TGTGCCAGCAGCACAGGGTCCGAGACCCAGTACTTC. It codes for CASSTGSETQYF.

This clonotype was found many times. The chain has TRBV14 and TRBJ2-7; D not resolved. V lost 1 base to trimming and J lost 3 bases, with 13 bases between them. Germline CDR1 SGHDN, CDR2 FVKESK. The CDR3 is made up of 15 amino acids. CDR3 sequence (DNA): TGTGCCAGCAGCCAAGTGCCCAGCAGACTCTACGAGCAGTACTTC. Translated, it gives CASSQVPSRLYEQYF. The full variable domain, its missing parts supplied by reference TRBV14 and TRBJ2-7, is EAGVTQFPSHSVIEKGQTVTLRCDPISGHDNLYWYRRVMGKEIKFLLHFVKESKQDESGMPNNRFLAERTGGTYSTLKVQPAELEDSGVYFCASSQVPSRLYEQYFGPGTRLTVT.

The table lists this clonotype with many counts. V is TRBV5-1 and J is TRBJ2-1; tentatively, D is TRBD2 (6 bases). Trimming took off 6 bases at V and 6 bases at J, with 13 bases between the two ends. The germline V gene encodes CDR1 SGHRS and CDR2 YFSETQ. The CDR3 is 13 amino acids. The chain's CDR3 is CASNSLGGNEQFF. The CDR3 DNA reads TGCGCCAGCAACTCCCTGGGGGGCAATGAGCAGTTCTTC.

Remarks on this clonotype: With a much larger clone just one base away, this may be a read error. The chain combines TRBV6-6 with TRBJ1-6; a weak D match, TRBD1 (5 bases). Germline lookup yields CDR1 MNHNY and CDR2 SVGAGI (reference sequence). The CDR3 covers 15 residues. In DNA, the CDR3 is TGTGCCAGCAGTTTTATGGGGGGTGCGGGTTCACCCCTCAACTTT. Residues: CASSFMGGAGSPLNF.

This clonotype appeared many times. The gene calls are TRBV7-4 and TRBJ2-3, with TRBD1 as a possible D gene (5 bases). The V gene's germline CDR1 is SGHVT and CDR2 SQSDAQ. Trimming stripped 2 bases from V and 2 bases from J, with 17 bases between. The CDR3 contains 17 residues. The DNA for the CDR3 is TGTGCCAGCAGCTTAAACGACTCAGACAGTTACACAGATACGCAGTATTTT. Amino acids: CASSLNDSDSYTDTQYF.

This clonotype came up many times. The J gene is TRBJ2-3, the V gene TRBV5-1; D gene uncertain. The CDR3 spans 13 residues. Germline V gene lookup returns CDR1 SGHRS and CDR2 YFSETQ. V dropped 3 bases and J dropped 6 bases, with 11 bases sitting between them. The CDR3 DNA reads TGCGCCAGCAGCTCGCAACCCGGGGATACGCAGTATTTT. The encoded protein is CASSSQPGDTQYF.

The V and J genes are TRBV3-1 and TRBJ2-3; 8 bases fit TRBD2. V dropped 5 bases and J dropped 0; count of bases not matched to a gene: 4. The germline V gene encodes CDR1 LGHDT and CDR2 YNNKEL (reference sequence). There are 15 residues in the CDR3. The CDR3 bases are TGTGCCAGCAGCAAGCGGACTAGCAGCACAGATACGCAGTATTTT. Translated, it gives CASSKRTSSTDTQYF.

This clonotype was recorded many times. This sequence joins TRBV5-6 and TRBJ1-3, with D possibly TRBD1 on 5 matching bases. This CDR3 has 14 residues. Trimming took off 3 bases at V and 2 bases at J, with 9 bases between the two ends. Germline V gene data show CDR1 as SGHDT and CDR2 as YYEEEE. The CDR3 nucleotides are TGTGCCAGCAGCTCAGGGATTACTGGAAACACCATATATTTT. Translated, it gives CASSSGITGNTIYF.

This clonotype was detected many times. The chain combines TRBV6-5 with TRBJ1-1, with 7 bases matching TRBD1. The CDR3 spans 16 residues. The germline gives CDR1 MNHEY, CDR2 SVGAGI. V lost 2 bases to trimming and J lost 3 bases; unmatched junction nucleotides: 9. CDR3 bases: TGTGCCAGCAGTTACCTCGACAGGGAGGGATACACTGAAGCTTTCTTT. This sequence encodes CASSYLDREGYTEAFF.

For this clonotype: The junction shows a germline mismatch at one end, possibly a read error. The V and J genes are TRBV7-8 and TRBJ1-5; D gene ambiguous. CDR3 length equals 14 residues. Germline V gives CDR1 SGHVS, CDR2 FQNEAQ. CDR3 sequence reads: CASSLLSVNQPQNF. The CDR3 coding sequence is TGTGCCAGCAGCTTATTGTCTGTAAATCAGCCCCAGAATTTT. Based on the CDR3 plus reference TRBV7-8 and TRBJ1-5, the full variable domain is GAGVSQSPRYKVAKRGQDVALRCDPISGHVSLFWYQQALGQGPEFLTYFQNEAQLDKSGLPSDRFFAERPEGSVSTLKIQRTQQEDSAVYLCASSLLSVNQPQNFGDGTRLSIL.

This clonotype occurred many times. CDR3 residues: CASRNLSTGEQFF. In DNA, the CDR3 is TGTGCCAGCAGAAATCTATCAACGGGTGAGCAGTTCTTC. This chain joins TRBV12-3 or TRBV12-4 and TRBJ2-1, with D unclear. The V and J ends lost 6 bases and 9 bases respectively, with 15 bases between them. This CDR3 is 13 amino acids long.

This chain connects TRBV6-5 to TRBJ2-3; TRBD2 aligns across 7 bases. The germline CDR1 and CDR2 sequences are MNHEY and SVGAGI. The CDR3 sequence is 15 residues long. Trimming took 2 bases from V and 2 from J; bases not matched to a gene: 4. The CDR3 here is CASSYAGENTDTQYF. CDR3 coding DNA: TGTGCCAGCAGTTACGCGGGGGAAAACACAGATACGCAGTATTTT.

Ten or more counts support this clonotype. The chain employs TRBV7-2 and TRBJ2-7; tentatively, D is TRBD1 (6 bases). V was shortened by 1 base and J by 3 bases, with 16 bases between the two germline ends. The CDR3 sequence is 16 residues long. Germline V gene data show CDR1 as SGHTA and CDR2 as FQGNSA. The CDR3 nucleotides read TGTGCCAGCAGCTTAGTACAGGGCGCCAAGGGCTACGAGCAGTACTTC. Its translation is CASSLVQGAKGYEQYF. Full variable domain (outside the CDR3, taken from reference TRBV7-2 and TRBJ2-7): GAGVSQSPSNKVTEKGKDVELRCDPISGHTALYWYRQSLGQGLEFLIYFQGNSAPDKSGLPSDRFSAERTGGSVSTLTIQRTQQEDSAVYLCASSLVQGAKGYEQYFGPGTRLTVT.

This clonotype was seen many times. The chain carries TRBV5-1 and TRBJ2-7; D might be TRBD1 (6 bases). Germline V gene lookup returns CDR1 SGHRS and CDR2 YFSETQ. This CDR3 is built from 14 residues. With 3 bases removed from V and 0 bases from J, the gap between germline ends came to 10 bases. The CDR3 sequence is CASSYRQVSYEQYF. CDR3 sequence (DNA): TGCGCCAGCAGCTACCGACAGGTCTCCTACGAGCAGTACTTC. The full variable domain, in which reference TRBV5-1 and TRBJ2-7 provide the parts outside the CDR3, is KAGVTQTPRYLIKTRGQQVTLSCSPISGHRSVSWYQQTPGQGLQFLFEYFSETQRNKGNFPGRFSGRQFSNSRSEMNVSTLELGDSALYLCASSYRQVSYEQYFGPGTRLTVT.

This clonotype showed up many times. This chain links TRBV7-2 with TRBJ2-3, with 13 nucleotides matching TRBD2. The CDR3 loop spans 16 amino acids. Trimming took 5 bases from V and 5 from J; bases not matched to a gene: 7. The germline gives CDR1 SGHTA, CDR2 FQGNSA. The CDR3 DNA reads TGTGCCAGCAGCCCAGGACTAGCGGGGGTTGGAGATACGCAGTATTTT. Its protein is CASSPGLAGVGDTQYF.

This chain links TRBV27 with TRBJ1-6; D gene uncertain. V lost 2 bases, J lost 6 bases, and 8 bases lay in between. The CDR3 loop spans 14 amino acids. Germline lookup yields CDR1 MNHEY and CDR2 SMNVEV (reference sequence). CDR3 region: CASSLRTVNSPLHF. In nucleotides, the CDR3 is TGTGCCAGCAGTTTAAGGACGGTTAATTCACCCCTCCACTTT.

This rearrangement joins TRBV5-1 to TRBJ2-1, with D tentatively TRBD1 (6 bases). The ends were cut back, 2 bases at V and 6 bases at J, with 12 bases in the middle. This CDR3 contains 14 residues. Germline lookup yields CDR1 SGHRS and CDR2 YFSETQ. CDR3: CASSFTGQPNEQFF. In DNA form, the CDR3 reads TGCGCCAGCAGCTTTACCGGACAGCCCAATGAGCAGTTCTTC.

This clonotype showed up many times. The chain joins TRBV28 to TRBJ2-2; 11 bases agree with TRBD2. Germline V gives CDR1 MDHEN, CDR2 SYDVKM. J gave up 3 bases and V 1 base, and 7 bases lay outside the gene matches. The CDR3 sequence is 18 residues long. The CDR3 reads CASSLLVLAGGHTGELFF. Written as DNA, the CDR3 is TGTGCCAGCAGTTTATTGGTCCTAGCGGGGGGCCACACCGGGGAGCTGTTTTTT.